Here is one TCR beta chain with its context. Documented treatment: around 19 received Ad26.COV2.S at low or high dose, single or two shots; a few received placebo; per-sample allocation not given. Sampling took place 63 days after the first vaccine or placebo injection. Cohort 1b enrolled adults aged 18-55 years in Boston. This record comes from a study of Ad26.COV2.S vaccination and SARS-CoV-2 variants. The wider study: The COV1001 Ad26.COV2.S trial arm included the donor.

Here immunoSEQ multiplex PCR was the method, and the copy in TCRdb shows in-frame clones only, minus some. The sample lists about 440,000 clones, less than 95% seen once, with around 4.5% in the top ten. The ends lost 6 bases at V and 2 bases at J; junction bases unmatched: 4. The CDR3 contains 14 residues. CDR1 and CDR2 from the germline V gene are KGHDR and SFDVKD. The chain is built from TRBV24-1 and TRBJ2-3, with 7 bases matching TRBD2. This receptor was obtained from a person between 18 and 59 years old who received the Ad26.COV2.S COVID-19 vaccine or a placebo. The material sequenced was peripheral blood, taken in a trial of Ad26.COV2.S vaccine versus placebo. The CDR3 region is CATSREGTTDTQYF. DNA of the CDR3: TGTGCCACCAGTAGGGAGGGGACCACAGATACGCAGTATTTT.